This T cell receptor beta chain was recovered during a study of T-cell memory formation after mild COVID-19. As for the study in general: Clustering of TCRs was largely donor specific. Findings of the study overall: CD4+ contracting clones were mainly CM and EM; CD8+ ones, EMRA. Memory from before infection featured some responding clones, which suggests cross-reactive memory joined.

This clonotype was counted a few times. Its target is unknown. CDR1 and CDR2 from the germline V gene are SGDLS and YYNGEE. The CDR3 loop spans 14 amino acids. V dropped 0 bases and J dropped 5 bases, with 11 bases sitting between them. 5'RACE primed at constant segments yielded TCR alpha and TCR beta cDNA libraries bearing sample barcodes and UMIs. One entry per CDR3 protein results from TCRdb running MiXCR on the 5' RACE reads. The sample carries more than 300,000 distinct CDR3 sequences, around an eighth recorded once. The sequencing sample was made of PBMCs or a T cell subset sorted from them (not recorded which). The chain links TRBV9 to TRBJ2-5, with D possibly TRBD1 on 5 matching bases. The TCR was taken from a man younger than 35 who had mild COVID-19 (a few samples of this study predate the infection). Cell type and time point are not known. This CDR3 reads CASSVGSPGETQYF. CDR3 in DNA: TGTGCCAGCAGCGTAGGTTCCCCAGGGGAGACCCAGTACTTC.